This paragraph covers one TCR beta chain sequence. Antigen specificity is unknown. These data belong to a study of cytomegalovirus exposure and HLA in healthy donors. Primers for the PCR totalled 60 Vbeta and 13 Jbeta. Authors' analysis steps: Approximately 9.9 million shared chains were among the 80 million or so unique TCR beta chains that a later analysis counted. Using immunoSEQ multiplex PCR, the repertoire was profiled, and TCRdb retains in-frame clones only, with some absent. The DNA gave D and trimming, while V, J and clone size come from that table. This table has some 70,000 clones, around 76% appearing once. Study observations and caveats: Owing to their indistinguishability, certain V segments, notably TRBV6-2 and TRBV6-3, were excluded. Associated with cytomegalovirus, according to the listing, were fewer than 200 TCR beta chains.

This CDR3 region has 13 residues. V was pared by 10 bases and J by 3 bases, with 6 bases of the junction left unmatched. The germline V gene has CDR1 SGHRS and CDR2 YFSETQ. Sequencing used PBMCs. This TCR derives from a man aged 50-59 years in good health and CMV-seronegative. The chain combines TRBV5-1 with TRBJ2-5, with 10 nucleotides matching TRBD1. The DNA for the CDR3 is TGCGCCTGTCGGGACAGGGGAAAAGAGACCCAGTACTTC. It is translated as CACRDRGKETQYF.